These 26 T cell receptor beta chains originate from one sample sequenced in a study of cytomegalovirus exposure and HLA in healthy donors. Amplification used 60 Vbeta primers and 13 Jbeta primers. Sequencing used immunoSEQ multiplex PCR; TCRdb keeps in-frame clones, though not all of them. The sample shows 150,000 to 200,000 clones, approximately 83% of them seen only once. Material: PBMCs. The receptors originated from a boy younger than 10 in good health and CMV-seronegative.

The V gene is TRBV5-1, the J gene TRBJ2-5, with 7 nucleotides matching TRBD1. J lost 5 bases, V lost 5 bases, and 3 bases had no gene match. The germline gives CDR1 SGHRS, CDR2 YFSETQ. CDR3 size: 12 residues. The chain's CDR3 is CASSRDSETQYF. The CDR3 nucleotides are TGCGCCAGCAGTCGGGACAGCGAGACCCAGTACTTC.

The V and J genes are TRBV5-1 and TRBJ1-2, with TRBD1 matching 7 bases. Germline V gene lookup returns CDR1 SGHRS and CDR2 YFSETQ. Losses at the gene ends were 4 bases for V and 4 bases for J; bases not matched to a gene: 13. The CDR3 covers 16 residues. The CDR3 region is CASSPSDRAYIYGYTF. CDR3 nucleotide sequence: TGCGCCAGCAGCCCCTCTGACAGGGCATACATCTATGGCTACACCTTC.

V usage is TRBV5-8 and J usage is TRBJ2-5; TRBD1 agrees at 8 bases. Germline lookup yields CDR1 SGHTS and CDR2 YDEGEE. The trim removed 6 bases at V and 5 bases at J, leaving 9 bases unmatched. This CDR3 has 14 amino acids. CDR3 DNA sequence: TGTGCCAGCACCTTTCCAGGGGGCCAGGAGACCCAGTACTTC. As protein: CASTFPGGQETQYF. Full variable domain (remainder filled in from reference TRBV5-8 and TRBJ2-5): EAGVTQSPTHLIKTRGQQATLRCSPISGHTSVYWYQQALGLGLQFLLWYDEGEERNRGNFPPRFSGRQFPNYSSELNVNALELEDSALYLCASTFPGGQETQYFGPGTRLLVL.

The chain carries TRBV6-6 and TRBJ1-2; D is possibly TRBD1 (5 bases). Between the trimmed V and J ends, which lost 2 bases and 1 base, there was a span of 14 bases. The CDR3 is 16 residues long. Germline CDR1 MNHNY, CDR2 SVGAGI (reference sequence). The CDR3 spells CASSYRTLTDNYGYTF. CDR3 nucleotides: TGTGCCAGCAGTTACCGAACCCTGACAGATAACTATGGCTACACCTTC.

The CDR3 region is CASSLADGGEPQHF. The CDR3 DNA sequence: TGTGCCAGCAGCTTAGCCGACGGCGGGGAGCCCCAGCATTTT. This chain links TRBV7-9 with TRBJ1-5; D not resolved. From germline, CDR1 is SEHNR and CDR2 FQNEAQ (reference sequence). The CDR3 contains 14 residues. The V and J ends lost 0 bases and 8 bases respectively, with 11 bases between them.

The V gene is TRBV11-3, the J gene TRBJ2-5; D is ambiguous. The CDR3 covers 13 residues. Germline V lookup: CDR1 SGHNT, CDR2 YENEEA. Trimming removed 1 base from V and 4 bases from J, with 7 bases in between. CDR3 region: CASSLASAETQYF. In nucleotides, the CDR3 is TGTGCCAGCAGCTTAGCTAGTGCAGAGACCCAGTACTTC.

The CDR3 nucleotides read TGTGCCAGCAGCATACGGACAGGGGGCACCGGGGAGCTGTTTTTT. This codes for CASSIRTGGTGELFF. V is TRBV9 and J is TRBJ2-2; 10 bases match TRBD1. The CDR3 length is 15 residues. The J segment lost 4 bases and the V segment lost 4 bases, leaving 4 bases of the junction unmatched. Germline V CDR1 and CDR2: SGDLS, YYNGEE.

V gene TRBV7-2 combines with J gene TRBJ1-2; 9 nucleotides match TRBD1. Trimming cost V 5 bases and J 1 base; bases outside gene matches: 14. This CDR3 is built from 18 residues. CDR1 SGHTA and CDR2 FQGNSA come from the germline V gene. The CDR3 loop reads CASSPLGGRTGVNYGYTF. The CDR3 DNA is TGTGCCAGCAGCCCCCTTGGGGGGCGGACAGGGGTTAACTATGGCTACACCTTC.

The V and J genes are TRBV9 and TRBJ2-3, with a weak D call TRBD1 (6 bases). V dropped 0 bases and J dropped 6 bases, with 8 bases sitting between them. This CDR3 is built from 13 residues. From germline, CDR1 is SGDLS and CDR2 YYNGEE. Here the CDR3 reads CASSVGQGDTQYF. CDR3 DNA sequence: TGTGCCAGCAGCGTAGGGCAGGGGGATACGCAGTATTTT.

The chain combines TRBV15 with TRBJ1-5; 10 nucleotides agree with TRBD1. The CDR3 length is 18 residues. Per the germline V gene, CDR1 is LNHNV and CDR2 is YYDKDF (reference sequence). V was pared by 3 bases and J by 0 bases, with 8 bases of the junction left unmatched. In nucleotides, the CDR3 is TGTGCCACCAGCAGCCCCCGGGACAGGGGATTTAGCAATCAGCCCCAGCATTTT. Amino acid sequence: CATSSPRDRGFSNQPQHF.

This clone occurred a few times. The chain uses TRBV7-9 and TRBJ1-2; a possible D gene is TRBD1 (6 bases). Germline V gene sequence: CDR1 SEHNR, CDR2 FQNEAQ (reference sequence). The CDR3 totals 14 residues. V lost 1 base and J lost 0, with 6 bases in between. The CDR3 spells CASSLGTANYGYTF. CDR3 DNA: TGTGCCAGCAGCTTAGGGACAGCTAACTATGGCTACACCTTC.

This clone was picked up one time. A junction end diverges from the germline sequence, so it may reflect a read error. The gene calls are TRBV27 and TRBJ2-7; the match to TRBD1 covers 9 bases. CDR3 length: 15 residues. Germline CDR1 is MNHEY and CDR2 is SMNVEV (reference sequence). CDR3 nucleotides: TGTGCCAGCCGTTTGGACAGGGGACACGCCTACGAGCAGTACTTC. Translating it yields CASRLDRGHAYEQYF.

The chain combines TRBV11-3 with TRBJ2-1, with D tentatively TRBD2 (5 bases). Germline-derived CDR1 and CDR2 are SGHNT and YENEEA. Deletions cut 2 bases from V and 10 bases from J, with 9 bases between. This CDR3 is built from 12 residues. The CDR3, as DNA: TGTGCCAGCAGCTTACGGGATTCGGAGCAGTTCTTC. Protein product: CASSLRDSEQFF.

The chain uses TRBV21-1 and TRBJ1-5; the DNA was not compared with TRBD1, the D call given in the table. TRBV21-1 constitutes a pseudogene. The CDR3 consists of 14 residues. CDR3 nucleotide sequence: TGTGCCAGCAGCAACCGGGACAGGGATCAGCCCCAGCATTTT. Protein sequence: CASSNRDRDQPQHF.

The chain has TRBV4-3 and TRBJ1-1; tentative D call: TRBD1 (5 bases). Trimming shortened V by 2 bases and J by 0 bases, and 10 bases separated the two germline ends. This CDR3 spans 15 amino acids. CDR1 LGHNA and CDR2 YSLEER come from the germline V gene. In DNA, the CDR3 is TGCGCCAGCAGCCAACGACAGACCATGAACACTGAAGCTTTCTTT. It codes for CASSQRQTMNTEAFF.

This clone turned up a few times. The chain carries TRBV7-2 and TRBJ2-7; TRBD2 matches at 11 bases. V lost 0 bases and J lost 3; bases outside the gene matches: 10. The CDR3 sequence is 18 residues long. CDR1 and CDR2 (germline): SGHTA, FQGNSA. CDR3 in DNA: TGTGCCAGCAGCTTAGCTCTCCGCGGACTAGCGGGCCGCTACGAGCAGTACTTC. It yields the protein CASSLALRGLAGRYEQYF.

The chain couples TRBV25-1 to TRBJ2-2; a possible D gene is TRBD1 (6 bases). V was shortened by 6 bases and J by 4 bases, with 9 bases between the two germline ends. The length of the CDR3 is 13 residues. Per germline, CDR1 MGHDK and CDR2 SYGVNS. Here the CDR3 reads CASRDSRTGELFF. The CDR3 DNA reads TGTGCCAGCAGGGACAGCCGCACCGGGGAGCTGTTTTTT.

This sequence joins TRBV4-1 and TRBJ2-1, with 7 bases lining up with TRBD2. V shed 2 bases and J 6 bases; nucleotides not matched to a gene: 10. Germline CDR1 and CDR2: MGHRA and YSYEKL. CDR3 size: 16 residues. The CDR3 sequence: CASSQSSSGAFNEQFF. DNA of the CDR3: TGCGCCAGCAGCCAATCTTCCAGCGGGGCCTTCAATGAGCAGTTCTTC.

This clone was seen a single time. The chain recombines TRBV4-1 with TRBJ2-1; TRBD1 aligns across 11 bases. CDR1 and CDR2 (germline): MGHRA, YSYEKL. The CDR3 contains 15 residues. Unmatched junction bases numbered 8, after V lost 8 bases and J lost 5 bases. The DNA for the CDR3 is TGCGCCAGCGACCAGGGACAGGGGGATCACAATGAGCAGTTCTTC. Protein: CASDQGQGDHNEQFF.

The rearrangement links TRBV5-4 to TRBJ2-5; possibly TRBD2 for D (7 bases). V was cut by 3 bases and J by 5 bases, with 17 bases left in between. The CDR3 runs to 15 residues. The V gene's germline CDR1 is SGHNT and CDR2 YYREEE (reference sequence). Written as DNA, the CDR3 is TGTGCCAGCAGCTGGGGCCGGGGGGCCGGTGAGACCCAGTACTTC. Translating gives CASSWGRGAGETQYF.

Turning to this clone: Additional DNA sequences in this sample encode the identical CDR3. V and J are TRBV19 and TRBJ2-3; 8 bases map to TRBD1. This CDR3 spans 15 amino acids. The V gene end was trimmed by 7 bases and the J gene end by 4 bases; junction bases not matched to a gene: 10. The germline V gene has CDR1 LNHDA and CDR2 SQIVND (reference sequence). For the CDR3, the DNA is TGTGCCAGTACCATGACAGGGGAAGAATCAGATACGCAGTATTTT. Translated: CASTMTGEESDTQYF. The whole variable domain, remainder taken from reference TRBV19 and TRBJ2-3, is DGGITQSPKYLFRKEGQNVTLSCEQNLNHDAMYWYRQDPGQGLRLIYYSQIVNDFQKGDIAEGYSVSREKKESFPLTVTSAQKNPTAFYLCASTMTGEESDTQYFGPGTRLTVL.

The chain carries TRBV28 and TRBJ1-1, with 8 nucleotides matching TRBD1. V was clipped by 3 bases and J by 11 bases; unmatched bases: 5. Germline V gene lookup returns CDR1 MDHEN and CDR2 SYDVKM. The CDR3 totals 12 residues. CDR3 protein: CASSLAGGKAFF. For the CDR3, the DNA is TGTGCCAGCAGTTTGGCAGGGGGCAAGGCTTTCTTT.

The chain joins TRBV10-3 to TRBJ1-2; 10 nucleotides agree with TRBD1. The CDR3 contains 15 residues. The junction had 10 bases not matched to a gene; V was cut back by 5 bases and J by 7 bases. Germline lookup yields CDR1 ENHRY and CDR2 SYGVKD. Written as DNA, the CDR3 is TGTGCCATCAGTTTGGACAGGGGGGACCTTAGTGGCTACACCTTC. This translates into CAISLDRGDLSGYTF.

This clone was found once. The chain employs TRBV6-6 and TRBJ2-2; perhaps TRBD1 as D (5 bases). CDR3 length: 13 amino acids. Germline-derived CDR1 and CDR2 are MNHNY and SVGAGI (reference sequence). Trimming stripped 0 bases from V and 6 bases from J, with 5 bases between. The CDR3 loop reads CASSYSRAGELFF. Here the CDR3 DNA reads TGTGCCAGCAGTTACTCCAGGGCCGGGGAGCTGTTTTTT.

The chain employs TRBV7-9 and TRBJ2-5; 7 nucleotides match TRBD1. The germline CDR1 and CDR2 sequences are SEHNR and FQNEAQ (reference sequence). This CDR3 has 15 residues. V dropped 4 bases and J dropped 8; count of bases not matched to a gene: 13. The CDR3 nucleotides read TGTGCCAGCAGCTCTACACGGGACAGCGACAGTACCCAGTACTTC. Its protein product is CASSSTRDSDSTQYF.

The chain has TRBV14 and TRBJ2-7; the match to TRBD2 covers 8 bases. CDR1 and CDR2 (germline): SGHDN, FVKESK. CDR3 length equals 14 residues. Germline trimming cut 5 bases from V and 4 bases from J; bases unmatched to any gene: 7. CDR3 region: CASSWGKRGYEQYF. The CDR3 DNA reads TGTGCCAGCAGCTGGGGGAAGCGGGGGTACGAGCAGTACTTC.